This TCR beta chain stems from a study of blood T cell repertoires in COVID-19. Turning to the study itself: Samples came from the United States, Italy and Spain, spanning acute and convalescent COVID-19. Sources were T cells, B-cell-depleted T cells, or PBMCs; the material itself was cDNA or gDNA.

The authors' processing: Counts of nucleated cells, estimated from reference gene primer amplification, were obtained. Assay: immunoSEQ multiplex PCR; the TCRdb copy retains only in-frame clones and omits some. The V and J calls and clone size were taken over from that table, and D and trimming were inferred from the DNA. The profile covers approximately 90,000 clones, with around 87% appearing a single time and approximately 8% taken by the ten largest. In germline, CDR1 is LGHDT, CDR2 YNNKEL (reference sequence). Trimming at V came to 0 bases and at J to 4 bases, leaving 9 bases not matched to a gene. This CDR3 contains 17 residues.

The clonotype comes from a human donor with acute or convalescent COVID-19. The donor label of this sample is uncertain. J is TRBJ1-2 and V is TRBV3-1 (or the pseudogene TRBV3-2), with TRBD1 identical over 9 bases. Material: peripheral blood. Here the CDR3 reads CASSQDSGTGPSYGYTF. The CDR3, as DNA: TGTGCCAGCAGCCAAGATAGTGGGACAGGGCCATCCTATGGCTACACCTTC.